The clone carrying this T cell receptor beta chain has just a few counts. TCRdb's copy holds only in-frame clones and misses some; the assay was immunoSEQ multiplex PCR. The sample carries about 310,000 clones, approximately 85% recorded once. V was shortened by 0 bases and J by 8 bases, with 12 bases between the two germline ends. The germline CDR1 and CDR2 sequences are SGHRS and YFSETQ. This CDR3 has 14 amino acids. This sample is part of a study of blood T cell repertoires in COVID-19. The chain employs TRBV5-1 and TRBJ2-1; TRBD2 is a possible D gene (5 bases). This TCR was recovered from a young man who had recovered from COVID-19. The sample taken for sequencing was PBMCs or T cells enriched from blood (not recorded which). CDR3 sequence: CASSLAGVGDEQFF. The CDR3 DNA reads TGCGCCAGCAGCTTGGCCGGGGTCGGGGATGAGCAGTTCTTC.